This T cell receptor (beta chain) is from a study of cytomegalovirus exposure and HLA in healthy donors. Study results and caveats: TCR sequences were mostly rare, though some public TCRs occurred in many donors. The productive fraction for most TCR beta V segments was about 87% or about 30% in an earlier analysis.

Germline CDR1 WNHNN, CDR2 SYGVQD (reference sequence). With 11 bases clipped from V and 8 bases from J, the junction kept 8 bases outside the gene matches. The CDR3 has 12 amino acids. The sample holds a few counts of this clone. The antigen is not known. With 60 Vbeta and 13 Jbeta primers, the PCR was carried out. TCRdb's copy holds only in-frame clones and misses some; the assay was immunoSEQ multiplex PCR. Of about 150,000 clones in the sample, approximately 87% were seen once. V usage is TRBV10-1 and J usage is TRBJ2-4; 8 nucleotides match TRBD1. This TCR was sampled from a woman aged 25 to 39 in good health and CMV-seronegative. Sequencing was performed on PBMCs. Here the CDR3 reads CAGRTGQDIQYF. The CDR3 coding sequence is TGCGCCGGGAGGACAGGGCAGGACATTCAGTACTTC.